This TCR beta chain was sequenced in a study of cytomegalovirus exposure and HLA in healthy donors (dated by TCRdb to 2015 to 2018). Background on the whole study: The 650 to 800 repertoires of the first cohort and the roughly 120 validation repertoires were produced on the same platform, according to a later analysis. In addition to the first cohort of roughly 670 subjects, a separate validation cohort of under 150 different subjects was used. The aim of the study was to test whether cataloging public T cell receptors could identify signatures of past pathogen exposure. To predict cytomegalovirus infection status, the study brought together high-throughput TCR immunosequencing, statistical association of individual TCRs with disease status, and machine learning. Overall results and qualifications from the work: A few of the identified cytomegalovirus-associated TCR beta chains were confirmed in vitro to be specific for cytomegalovirus antigens. Of the cluster scores, about 94% were above 0 in a later analysis, which found that TCRs clustered in the first cohort also tended to co-occur in the 120 or so validation repertoires. The classifier was reported to diagnose cytomegalovirus status with high specificity and sensitivity in both the original cohort and the validation cohort. Across donors, most TCR sequences were observed very rarely, whereas some public TCRs were present in many individuals. All 130 or so repertoires were used to score co-occurrence in the validation cohort in a later analysis, because that analysis had no HLA typing for the cohort. The study gave a list of about 150 TCR beta chains associated with cytomegalovirus. According to the authors, the approach could potentially be generalized to other disease states and immunological phenotypes.

The library came from the immunoSEQ multiplex PCR assay. The original pipeline was this. A statistical classification framework was built for diagnosing cytomegalovirus status from the catalog of TCR beta chain sequences. Held by TCRdb, this immuneACCESS table contains in-frame sequences only and omits some clones. Under half of the omission traces to an unresolved V gene where checked; the cause of the rest is unknown. That table furnishes V, J and clone size, whereas the DNA furnished D and trimming. The sample table contains around 170,000 clones; only one count was recorded for 85% of them. Clones ranked in the top ten supply about a sixth of the sample. In regard to this clone: Its target antigen remains unknown. No base qualities exist here, and no much larger clone lies one base off it.

Donors formed part of the validation cohort, which comprised 120 subjects and was distinct from the first cohort of under 850 subjects. Looking up the germline V gene yields CDR1 MDHEN and CDR2 SYDVKM. A distance of 9 bases separates the germline ends of V and J, which lose 1 base and 3 bases respectively. The cysteine opens and the phenylalanine closes a CDR3 of 14 amino acids. Only the CDR3 portion is preserved as DNA: 42 bases, with reading frame beginning at the first base. The V gene is TRBV28 and the J gene is TRBJ2-5, and perhaps TRBD1 as D gene, on 5 matching bases. The TCR was taken from a young man in good health and CMV-seropositive. The specimen sequenced was PBMCs. The sequenced DNA is TGTGCCAGCAGTTTATTGGGGCAGGAAGAGACCCAGTACTTC. Protein translation: CASSLLGQEETQYF.